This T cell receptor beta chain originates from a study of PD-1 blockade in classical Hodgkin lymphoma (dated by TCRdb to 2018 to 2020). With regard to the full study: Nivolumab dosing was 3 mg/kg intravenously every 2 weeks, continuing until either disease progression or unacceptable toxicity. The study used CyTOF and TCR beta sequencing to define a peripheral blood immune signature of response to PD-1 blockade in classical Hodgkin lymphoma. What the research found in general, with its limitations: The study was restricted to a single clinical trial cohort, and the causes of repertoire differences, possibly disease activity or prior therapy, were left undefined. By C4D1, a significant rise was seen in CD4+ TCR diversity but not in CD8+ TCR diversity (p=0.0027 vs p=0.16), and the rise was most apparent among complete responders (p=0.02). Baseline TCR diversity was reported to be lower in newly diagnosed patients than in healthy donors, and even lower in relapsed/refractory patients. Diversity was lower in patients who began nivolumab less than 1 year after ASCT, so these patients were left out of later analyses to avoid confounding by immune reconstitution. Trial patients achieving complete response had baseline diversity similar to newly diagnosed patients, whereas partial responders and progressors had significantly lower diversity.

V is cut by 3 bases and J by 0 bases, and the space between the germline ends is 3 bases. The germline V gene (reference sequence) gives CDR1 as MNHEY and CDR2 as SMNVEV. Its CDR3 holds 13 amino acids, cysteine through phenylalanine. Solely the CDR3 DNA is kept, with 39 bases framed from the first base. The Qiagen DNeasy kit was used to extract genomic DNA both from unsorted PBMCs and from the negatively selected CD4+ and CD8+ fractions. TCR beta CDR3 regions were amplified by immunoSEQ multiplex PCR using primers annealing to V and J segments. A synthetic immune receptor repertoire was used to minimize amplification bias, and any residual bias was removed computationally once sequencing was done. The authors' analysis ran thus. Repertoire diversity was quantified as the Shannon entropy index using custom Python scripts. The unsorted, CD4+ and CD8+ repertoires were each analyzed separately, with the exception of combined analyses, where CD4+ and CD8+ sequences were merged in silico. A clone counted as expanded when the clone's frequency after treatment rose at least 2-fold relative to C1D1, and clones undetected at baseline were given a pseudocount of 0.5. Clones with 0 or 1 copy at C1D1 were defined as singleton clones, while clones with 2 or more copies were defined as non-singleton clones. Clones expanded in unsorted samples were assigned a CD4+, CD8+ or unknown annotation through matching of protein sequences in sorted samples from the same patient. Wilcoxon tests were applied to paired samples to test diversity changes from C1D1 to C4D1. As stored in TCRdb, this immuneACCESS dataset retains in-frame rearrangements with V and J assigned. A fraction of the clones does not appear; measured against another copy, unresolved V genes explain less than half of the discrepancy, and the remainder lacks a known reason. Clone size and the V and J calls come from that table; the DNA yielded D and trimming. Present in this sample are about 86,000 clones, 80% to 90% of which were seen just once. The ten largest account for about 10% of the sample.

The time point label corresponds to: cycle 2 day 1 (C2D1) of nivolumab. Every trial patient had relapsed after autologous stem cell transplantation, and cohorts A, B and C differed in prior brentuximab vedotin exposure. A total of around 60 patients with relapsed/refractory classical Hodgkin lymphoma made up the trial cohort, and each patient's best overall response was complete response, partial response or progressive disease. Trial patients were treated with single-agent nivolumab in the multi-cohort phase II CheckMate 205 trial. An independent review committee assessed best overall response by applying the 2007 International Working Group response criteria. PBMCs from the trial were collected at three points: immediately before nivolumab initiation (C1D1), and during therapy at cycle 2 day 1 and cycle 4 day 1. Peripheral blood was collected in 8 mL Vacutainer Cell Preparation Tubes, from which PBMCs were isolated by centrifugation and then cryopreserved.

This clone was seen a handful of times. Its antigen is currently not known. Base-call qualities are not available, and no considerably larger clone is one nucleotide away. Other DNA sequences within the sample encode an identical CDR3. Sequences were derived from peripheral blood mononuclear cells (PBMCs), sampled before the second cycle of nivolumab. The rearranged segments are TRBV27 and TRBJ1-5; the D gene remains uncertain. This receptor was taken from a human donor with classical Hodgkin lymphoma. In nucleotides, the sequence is TGTGCCAGCAGTTTGGGTAGCAATCAGCCCCAGCATTTT. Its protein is CASSLGSNQPQHF.